These 14 T cell receptor beta chains originate from one sample sequenced in a study of T-cell memory formation after mild COVID-19. TCRdb re-derived calls from the 5' RACE reads in MiXCR, one entry per CDR3 protein. The sample lists more than 150,000 distinct CDR3 sequences, 11% seen once, with less than 4% in the top ten. The sequenced sample was PBMCs or a T cell subset sorted from them (not recorded which). Receptors originate from a man between 18 and 35 years old who had mild COVID-19 (a few samples of this study predate the infection). Cell type and time point are not known.

This clonotype has only a few counts. The chain carries TRBV29-1 and TRBJ1-1; 7 bases match TRBD1. The junction had 14 bases not matched to a gene; V was cut back by 6 bases and J by 4 bases. The CDR3 is 15 residues long. Per germline, CDR1 SQVTM and CDR2 ANQGSEA. The chain's CDR3 is CSVAKRGGETTEAFF. In DNA, the CDR3 is TGCAGCGTAGCGAAGAGAGGGGGCGAAACCACTGAAGCTTTCTTT.

This clonotype was seen a few times. The rearrangement links TRBV7-2 to TRBJ2-3; TRBD2 might be the D (6 bases). The length of the CDR3 is 15 residues. Germline CDR1 and CDR2: SGHTA and FQGNSA. Deletions cut 5 bases from V and 0 bases from J, with 12 bases between. The CDR3 protein is CASSPLAGSTDTQYF. The CDR3, as DNA: TGTGCCAGCAGCCCTTTGGCGGGGAGCACAGATACGCAGTATTTT.

This clonotype was counted many times. This chain links TRBV19 with TRBJ2-3; no clear D gene. The CDR3 length is 12 residues. V gave up 3 bases and J gave up 6 bases, with 7 bases separating them. CDR1 is LNHDA, CDR2 SQIVND, per germline (reference sequence). CDR3: CASSISQDTQYF. CDR3 bases: TGTGCCAGTAGTATTAGCCAGGATACGCAGTATTTT.

This chain joins TRBV24-1 and TRBJ2-3; D remains ambiguous. Looked up from germline, CDR1 is KGHDR and CDR2 is SFDVKD. V was cut by 2 bases and J by 0 bases, with 2 bases left in between. The CDR3 covers 13 residues. CDR3 loop: CATSDSSTDTQYF. In DNA form, the CDR3 reads TGTGCCACCAGTGATTCCAGCACAGATACGCAGTATTTT.

The table lists this clonotype with a few counts. The chain links TRBV27 to TRBJ2-3; 9 bases line up with TRBD1. V was pared by 4 bases and J by 2 bases, with 1 base of the junction left unmatched. This CDR3 contains 14 residues. Germline V lookup: CDR1 MNHEY, CDR2 SMNVEV (reference sequence). CDR3 amino acids: CASSWDRDTDTQYF. DNA of the CDR3: TGTGCCAGCAGTTGGGACAGGGACACAGATACGCAGTATTTT.

This clonotype was seen a few times. The chain links TRBV20-1 to TRBJ2-2; 10 nucleotides agree with TRBD2. Germline CDR1 reads DFQATT; CDR2 reads SNEGSKA (reference sequence). The CDR3 extends over 15 amino acids. Trimming took 5 bases from V and 1 from J; bases not matched to a gene: 4. CDR3 amino acids: CSALASGGNTGELFF. Written as DNA, the CDR3 is TGCAGTGCTCTTGCTAGCGGGGGGAACACCGGGGAGCTGTTTTTT.

The V and J genes are TRBV20-1 and TRBJ2-7; TRBD1 agrees at 7 bases. The CDR3 totals 13 residues. Trimming removed 7 bases from V and 1 base from J; junction bases left unmatched: 7. Per germline, CDR1 DFQATT and CDR2 SNEGSKA (reference sequence). CDR3 in DNA: TGCAGTGTCCCGGACAGGACATCCTACGAGCAGTACGTC. This codes for CSVPDRTSYEQYV.

DNA for the CDR3: TGTGCCAGCAGTTACTCGATACCGAATTCCTATAATTCACCCCTCCACTTT. As protein: CASSYSIPNSYNSPLHF. This rearrangement joins TRBV6-5 to TRBJ1-6; D gene ambiguous. The CDR3 has 17 residues. Germline V gives CDR1 MNHEY, CDR2 SVGAGI. The ends were cut back, 0 bases at V and 1 base at J, with 10 bases in the middle.

The rearrangement links TRBV7-2 to TRBJ1-1, with unresolved D. Per the germline V gene, CDR1 is SGHTA and CDR2 is FQGNSA. This CDR3 contains 12 residues. V gave up 1 base and J gave up 7 bases, with 7 bases separating them. As DNA, the CDR3 is TGTGCCAGCAGCTTAGGGGCAGTTGAAGCTTTCTTT. Its translation is CASSLGAVEAFF.

The chain joins TRBV12-3 or TRBV12-4 to TRBJ2-7; TRBD1 aligns across 7 bases. The CDR3 length is 14 residues. The V gene end was trimmed by 7 bases and the J gene end by 2 bases; junction bases not matched to a gene: 8. CDR3 in amino acids: CASTRAGGTYEQYV. Written as DNA, the CDR3 is TGTGCCAGCACCCGGGCAGGGGGAACCTACGAGCAGTACGTC.

This chain uses TRBV29-1 with TRBJ1-5, with D perhaps TRBD1 (5 bases). CDR3 length: 14 residues. The V and J ends lost 6 bases and 6 bases respectively, with 18 bases between them. From germline, CDR1 is SQVTM and CDR2 ANQGSEA. The CDR3 here is CSVGGGQGGQPQHF. For the CDR3, the DNA is TGCAGCGTCGGAGGTGGGCAGGGAGGTCAGCCCCAGCATTTT.

This clonotype was picked up many times. The V call is TRBV28, the J call TRBJ2-3; D not resolved. Trimming left V 6 bases short and J 3 bases short, with 7 bases between. The CDR3 is made up of 12 amino acids. Germline V gene sequence: CDR1 MDHEN, CDR2 SYDVKM. The CDR3 DNA is TGTGCCAGCAGATCCGTGACAGATACGCAGTATTTT. Protein: CASRSVTDTQYF. Drawing the rest from reference TRBV28 and TRBJ2-3, the complete variable domain is DVKVTQSSRYLVKRTGEKVFLECVQDMDHENMFWYRQDPGLGLRLIYFSYDVKMKEKGDIPEGYSVSREKKERFSLILESASTNQTSMYLCASRSVTDTQYFGPGTRLTVL.

This clonotype was counted ten times or more. V and J are TRBV12-3 or TRBV12-4 and TRBJ2-4; no reliable D call. CDR3 length: 17 residues. Trimming stripped 5 bases from V and 2 bases from J, with 19 bases between. As DNA, the CDR3 is TGTGCCAGCAGTGGTCTAGGCGCGCAGAGCTCCAAAAACATTCAGTACTTC. This codes for CASSGLGAQSSKNIQYF.

In its sample, this clonotype was seen a few times. The rearrangement uses TRBV4-3 and TRBJ2-2, with 9 bases identical to TRBD1. There are 17 residues in the CDR3. Germline assignment: CDR1 LGHNA and CDR2 YSLEER. J was trimmed by 4 bases and V by 2 bases; bases with no gene match: 8. In DNA form, the CDR3 reads TGCGCCAGCAGCCAACTGAAGGGGACAGGGCCCACCGGGGAGCTGTTTTTT. Protein: CASSQLKGTGPTGELFF.